A selection of T cell receptor beta chains follows, all from one sample in a study of blood T cell repertoires in COVID-19. Method: immunoSEQ multiplex PCR; TCRdb's copy keeps in-frame clones and lacks some. Counted here are more than 200,000 clones, about 80% occurring once; the ten biggest clones make up roughly 10%. Sequencing used peripheral blood. The receptors were gathered from a man at least 80 years old with acute or convalescent COVID-19. Both conserved end residues are part of each CDR3. Each record gives: D gene, V gene, clone size, J gene, CDR3 DNA, CDR3 protein. A D gene is named only where the DNA matches it firmly. Expanded clones are given a class, and other clones once, few, many or no size at all.

.,TRBV10-3,.,TRBJ2-2,TGTGCCATCAGATCTGGAGGGAATACCGGGGAGCTGTTTTTT,CAIRSGGNTGELFF
.,TRBV28,.,TRBJ2-1,TGTGCCAGCACAAATGTTCGAGAGGAGCAGTTCTTC,CASTNVREEQFF
TRBD1,TRBV11-2,.,TRBJ2-5,TGTGCCAGCAGCTTAAACAGGGGGACGGGGGAGACCCAGTACTTC,CASSLNRGTGETQYF
TRBD2,TRBV6-5,.,TRBJ2-4,TGTGCCAGCAGGGACACCAGCGGGGGGAAAAACATTCAGTACTTC,CASRDTSGGKNIQYF
TRBD1,TRBV5-1,.,TRBJ2-1,TGCGCCAGCAGGAACGCAGGGGGCAGCTCCTACAATGAGCAGTTCTTC,CASRNAGGSSYNEQFF
.,TRBV18,.,TRBJ2-7,TGTGCCAGCTCATTTACAGGGTTCGACGAGCAGTACTTC,CASSFTGFDEQYF
.,TRBV7-2,.,TRBJ2-3,TGTGCCAGCAGCTTAGTGGCAGTGAGCACAGATACGCAGTATTTT,CASSLVAVSTDTQYF
TRBD1,TRBV5-1,once,TRBJ1-6,TGCGCCAGCAGCTTGGATCCAGGGGGGAATTCACCCCTCCACTTT,CASSLDPGGNSPLHF
.,TRBV4-1,.,TRBJ1-2,TGCGCCAGCAGCCAAGAGAGGGTCTCTAACTATGGCTACACCTTC,CASSQERVSNYGYTF
.,TRBV10-3,.,TRBJ2-2,TGTGCCATCAGTGAGTCCACAGGGTACGGGGAGCTGTTTTTT,CAISESTGYGELFF
.,TRBV7-9,.,TRBJ1-1,TGTGCCAGCAGCCTGGATTTAGGAGGAACTGAAGCTTTCTTT,CASSLDLGGTEAFF
TRBD1,TRBV18,.,TRBJ1-6,TGTGCCAGCTCACCTGGGACAGGCGGACTCAGTTCACCCCTCCACTTT,CASSPGTGGLSSPLHF
.,TRBV7-9,few,TRBJ1-1,TGTGCCAGCAGCTTAGCCCCCATGAACACTGAAGCTTTCTTT,CASSLAPMNTEAFF
TRBD2,TRBV5-1,.,TRBJ2-1,TGCGCCAGCAGCTTGGGTAGGGGACTAGCGAGCAATGAGCAGTTCTTC,CASSLGRGLASNEQFF
.,TRBV5-1,.,TRBJ2-6,TGCGCCAGCAGCTTATGGGGGCGAACTGGGGCCAACGTCCTGACTTTC,CASSLWGRTGANVLTF
.,TRBV3-1/TRBV3-2,.,TRBJ2-1,TGTGCCAGCAGCCAACTACCCAATGAGCAGTTCTTC,CASSQLPNEQFF
.,TRBV7-9,.,TRBJ1-2,TGTGCCAGCAGCTATAGTTTCCCCAGCGGCTATGGCTACACCTTC,CASSYSFPSGYGYTF
TRBD1,TRBV7-2,.,TRBJ1-5,TGTGCCAGCAGCTTGGAGGGACAGGGCTATCAGCCCCAGCATTTT,CASSLEGQGYQPQHF
.,TRBV19,.,TRBJ2-2,TGTGCCAGTAGCCTATACAGCGGGCGGGAGCTGTTTTTT,CASSLYSGRELFF
.,TRBV19,.,TRBJ1-4,TGTGCCAGTAGTATATACACGAATGAAAAACTGTTTTTT,CASSIYTNEKLFF
TRBD1,TRBV3-1/TRBV3-2,.,TRBJ1-4,TGTGCCAGCAGCCAAGTACGGATAACAGGGGGCGCGCAAAAACTGTTTTTT,CASSQVRITGGAQKLFF
.,TRBV28,.,TRBJ1-5,TGTGCCAGCAGTTTATATGGGACACCGGATCAGCCCCAGCATTTT,CASSLYGTPDQPQHF
.,TRBV6-6,.,TRBJ1-1,TGTGCCAGCCGGAACCCTCCCCGGGGGGCGTTTGAAACTTTCTTT,CASRNPPRGAFETFF